This entry lists 31 T cell receptor beta chains sequenced from one sample in a study of T cells in Graves' hyperthyroidism and ophthalmopathy. Amplification targeted TCR beta CDR3 regions from RNA transcripts. The primer set for the first-round RT-PCR of the TCR CDR3 was HTBI. TCRdb reprocessed the multiplex PCR reads with MiXCR, giving one entry per CDR3 protein. Among some 650,000 distinct CDR3 sequences listed, 16% were seen once. The sample comprised blood. The receptor set was obtained from a woman aged 40 to 50 with Graves' ophthalmopathy.

Many counts were recorded for this clonotype. The V gene is TRBV12-3 or TRBV12-4, the J gene TRBJ1-5; D not certain. The CDR3 covers 18 residues. Trimming took off 4 bases at V and 0 bases at J, with 19 bases between the two ends. CDR3 sequence (DNA): TGTGCCAGCAGTTCCCGGGCTGGGCTATTACTTAGCAATCAGCCCCAGCATTTT. Protein sequence: CASSSRAGLLLSNQPQHF.

V is TRBV12-3 or TRBV12-4 and J is TRBJ1-4; tentatively, D is TRBD1 (5 bases). With 7 bases removed from V and 5 bases from J, the gap between germline ends came to 17 bases. The CDR3 loop spans 15 amino acids. As DNA, the CDR3 is TGTGCCAGCACCCACGGAGGGACGAACAATGAAAAACTGTTTTTT. As protein: CASTHGGTNNEKLFF.

By proportion, this clonotype is medium-sized (0.01 to 0.1%). The chain joins TRBV30 to TRBJ2-2; weak D call: TRBD1 (5 bases). The CDR3 extends over 15 amino acids. Germline V CDR1 and CDR2: GTSNPN, SVGIG (reference sequence). The V end was cut by 6 bases, the J end by 0 bases, with 14 bases between. CDR3 bases: TGTGCCTGCCAAGGGGCGACGGCGAACACCGGGGAGCTGTTTTTT. It yields the protein CACQGATANTGELFF.

In its sample, this clonotype was seen many times. The chain links TRBV12-3 or TRBV12-4 to TRBJ2-1; D perhaps matches TRBD2 (5 bases). The CDR3 contains 15 residues. Trimming left V 6 bases short and J 4 bases short, with 16 bases between. DNA for the CDR3: TGTGCCAGCAGAAAAAACCGAGGGAATTACAATGAGCAGTTCTTC. It yields the protein CASRKNRGNYNEQFF.

V usage is TRBV27 and J usage is TRBJ1-1, with D perhaps TRBD1 (6 bases). The germline CDR1 and CDR2 sequences are MNHEY and SMNVEV (reference sequence). V was shortened by 6 bases and J by 11 bases, with 16 bases between the two germline ends. This CDR3 has 12 residues. The CDR3: CASSVRGGGAFF. CDR3 DNA: TGTGCCAGCAGCGTCCGAGGGGGGGGCGCTTTCTTT.

This clonotype was seen repeatedly, ten times or more. V usage is TRBV29-1 and J usage is TRBJ1-1; a possible D gene is TRBD1 (5 bases). Trimming took off 4 bases at V and 2 bases at J, with 17 bases between the two ends. The CDR3 contains 15 residues. CDR1 is SQVTM, CDR2 ANQGSEA, per germline. The CDR3 sequence: CSVGRRERGNTEAFF. The CDR3 DNA is TGCAGCGTTGGACGCAGGGAACGTGGCAACACTGAAGCTTTCTTT.

In its sample, this clonotype was seen many times. The CDR3 nucleotides are TGTGCCAGCGGGGCCTCGAGGACTGGGGAGCAGTACTTC. Translation gives CASGASRTGEQYF. V is TRBV11-2 and J is TRBJ2-7, with D possibly being TRBD1 or TRBD2 (5 bases each). The CDR3 extends over 13 amino acids. CDR1 is SGHAT and CDR2 is FQNNGV in the germline V gene. V was cut by 8 bases and J by 7 bases, with 18 bases left in between.

This clonotype has a count of ten or more. The rearrangement links TRBV6-1 to TRBJ1-6, with D unresolved. This CDR3 has 14 residues. Germline V gives CDR1 MNHNS, CDR2 SASEGT. The V and J ends lost 0 bases and 7 bases respectively, with 7 bases between them. This CDR3 is CASSEARRNSPLHF. The CDR3 nucleotides are TGTGCCAGCAGTGAAGCGCGGAGGAATTCACCCCTCCACTTT.

This clonotype was counted many times. The chain has TRBV7-9 and TRBJ2-3; D is unclear. The CDR3 is 12 amino acids. CDR1 and CDR2 (germline): SEHNR, FQNEAQ (reference sequence). Trimming cost V 6 bases and J 6 bases, with 10 bases left between them. The CDR3 DNA reads TGTGCCAGCAGTTTACATAGGGATACGCAGTATTTT. Residues: CASSLHRDTQYF.

This clonotype was seen a handful of times. V gene TRBV9 combines with J gene TRBJ2-5; the D is unclear. CDR3 length: 10 residues. V lost 6 bases to trimming and J lost 5 bases, with 5 bases between them. Germline V gene data show CDR1 as SGDLS and CDR2 as YYNGEE. CDR3 residues: CASTRETQYF. In DNA form, the CDR3 reads TGTGCCAGCACACGGGAGACCCAGTACTTC.

CDR3 coding DNA: TGCAGTGCTAGAGAGGTCTACGAGCAGTACTTC. Translating gives CSAREVYEQYF. V usage is TRBV20-1 and J usage is TRBJ2-7; no reliable D call. Trimming cost V 0 bases and J 3 bases, with 3 bases left between them. The CDR3 extends over 11 amino acids. CDR1 is DFQATT, CDR2 SNEGSKA, per germline (reference sequence).

V gene TRBV28 combines with J gene TRBJ1-2; 10 positions match TRBD1. After removal of 5 bases from V and 10 bases from J, the junction contained 10 bases not matched to a gene. Germline V gene data show CDR1 as MDHEN and CDR2 as SYDVKM. The CDR3 runs to 14 residues. The CDR3 DNA reads TGTGCCAGCAGTGGTTCCGGGACAGGGGTTCTCTACACCTTC. Amino acid sequence: CASSGSGTGVLYTF.

This clonotype was found a few times. The chain is built from TRBV10-3 and TRBJ2-3; 8 bases line up with TRBD2. The CDR3 loop spans 16 amino acids. V lost 0 bases to trimming and J lost 5 bases; unmatched junction nucleotides: 7. Looked up from germline, CDR1 is ENHRY and CDR2 is SYGVKD. CDR3 nucleotides: TGTGCCATCAGTGAGTCTCCGGGGGGGCCTGGAGATACGCAGTATTTT. Protein: CAISESPGGPGDTQYF.

Worth noting for this clonotype: This may come from a read error, since a much larger clone is one base off. The chain uses TRBV20-1 and TRBJ1-1, with TRBD1 matching over 8 bases. J gave up 5 bases and V 6 bases, and 11 bases lay outside the gene matches. CDR3 length: 14 amino acids. Germline loops: CDR1 DFQATT, CDR2 SNEGSKA (reference sequence). DNA for the CDR3: TGCAGTGCCCTTAGAGCACAGGGGGGGACTGAAGCTTTCTTT. Amino acid sequence: CSALRAQGGTEAFF.

This clonotype was recorded a few times. The chain is built from TRBV10-2 and TRBJ1-5; D call uncertain. This CDR3 region has 13 residues. Germline lookup yields CDR1 WSHSY and CDR2 SAAADI. Trimming took off 6 bases at V and 0 bases at J, with 6 bases between the two ends. The CDR3, as DNA: TGCGCCAGCAGCGAGAATAGCAATCAGCCCCAGCATTTT. It yields the protein CASSENSNQPQHF.

This clonotype was counted many times. The J gene is TRBJ2-3, the V gene TRBV30; no clear D. The V end was cut by 2 bases, the J end by 1 base, with 7 bases between. The length of the CDR3 is 13 residues. Looked up from germline, CDR1 is GTSNPN and CDR2 is SVGIG (reference sequence). The CDR3 sequence: CAWSTPGTDTQYF. The DNA for the CDR3 is TGTGCCTGGAGTACTCCGGGCACAGATACGCAGTATTTT.

This clonotype was seen more than once but under ten times. This CDR3 is CSARGEMGVAGATDTQYF. The DNA for the CDR3 is TGCAGTGCTAGAGGCGAAATGGGGGTAGCGGGAGCTACAGATACGCAGTATTTT. The V and J genes are TRBV20-1 and TRBJ2-3; 9 nucleotides agree with TRBD2. Germline V gives CDR1 DFQATT, CDR2 SNEGSKA (reference sequence). This CDR3 is built from 18 residues. The V segment lost 1 base and the J segment 3 bases; nucleotides outside the gene matches: 14.

This clonotype occurred many times. V is TRBV27 and J is TRBJ2-2; D is uncertain. Per germline, CDR1 MNHEY and CDR2 SMNVEV (reference sequence). V dropped 5 bases and J dropped 1 base, with 20 bases sitting between them. CDR3 length: 18 amino acids. CDR3 coding DNA: TGTGCCAGCAGTCCTTACCTTCCAAGGGCAGGGAACACCGGGGAGCTGTTTTTT. This gives the protein CASSPYLPRAGNTGELFF.

This chain links TRBV12-3 or TRBV12-4 with TRBJ2-3, with TRBD2 matching over 7 bases. The CDR3 runs 15 residues. V was pared by 5 bases and J by 2 bases, with 7 bases of the junction left unmatched. The CDR3 bases are TGTGCCAGCAGTCCGAAGGGAGGGGCCACAGATACGCAGTATTTT. As protein: CASSPKGGATDTQYF.

The V call is TRBV20-1, the J call TRBJ2-1; 12 bases agree with TRBD2. The CDR3 runs 17 residues. Trimming removed 1 base from V and 3 bases from J; junction bases left unmatched: 7. Germline assignment: CDR1 DFQATT and CDR2 SNEGSKA (reference sequence). This CDR3 is CSARALTSGGIYNEQFF. For the CDR3, the DNA is TGCAGTGCTAGAGCACTAACTAGCGGGGGGATCTACAATGAGCAGTTCTTC.

The chain recombines TRBV20-1 with TRBJ1-5, with D unresolved. With 1 base removed from V and 4 bases from J, the gap between germline ends came to 8 bases. From germline, CDR1 is DFQATT and CDR2 SNEGSKA (reference sequence). The CDR3 runs 13 residues. CDR3 sequence: CSARVDLNQPQHF. The CDR3 nucleotides are TGCAGTGCTAGAGTCGACTTAAATCAGCCCCAGCATTTT.

This clonotype was seen at least ten times. This chain connects TRBV20-1 to TRBJ2-1; TRBD1 matches 7 bases. Per germline, CDR1 DFQATT and CDR2 SNEGSKA (reference sequence). CDR3 length: 17 amino acids. With 6 bases clipped from V and 2 bases from J, the junction kept 16 bases outside the gene matches. The CDR3 bases are TGCAGTGCAACCAAGGGGGCACCCCTCTTCACCTACAATGAGCAGTTCTTC. This encodes CSATKGAPLFTYNEQFF.

V usage is TRBV7-2 and J usage is TRBJ2-3; no definite D call. The germline V gene has CDR1 SGHTA and CDR2 FQGNSA. The CDR3 loop spans 14 amino acids. V was trimmed by 2 bases and J by 0 bases, leaving 6 bases between them. The CDR3 is CASSLITSTDTQYF. CDR3 in DNA: TGTGCCAGCAGCTTAATAACTAGCACAGATACGCAGTATTTT.

This clonotype was recorded many times. The rearrangement uses TRBV28 and TRBJ2-7, with 11 bases lining up with TRBD1. Germline CDR1 MDHEN, CDR2 SYDVKM. V was clipped by 7 bases and J by 3 bases; unmatched bases: 8. This CDR3 has 15 amino acids. CDR3 sequence (DNA): TGTGCCAGCAACCCTTGGGGGACAGGGGGCTACGAGCAGTACTTC. This codes for CASNPWGTGGYEQYF.

This chain uses TRBV18 with TRBJ2-1, with D maybe TRBD1 (7 bases). CDR1 is KGHSH and CDR2 is LQKENI in the germline V gene. Trimming cost V 1 base and J 0 bases, with 13 bases left between them. The CDR3 consists of 17 residues. CDR3 residues: CASSPRQGGSSYNEQFF. CDR3 bases: TGTGCCAGCTCACCACGACAGGGAGGTTCCTCCTACAATGAGCAGTTCTTC.

V is TRBV5-1 and J is TRBJ2-1; no clear D. The CDR3 spans 14 residues. The germline V and J ends were trimmed by 6 bases and 0 bases, with 10 bases remaining between them. Germline CDR1 and CDR2: SGHRS and YFSETQ. The CDR3 loop reads CASKSGPSYNEQFF. The CDR3 coding sequence is TGCGCCAGCAAGTCGGGCCCCTCCTACAATGAGCAGTTCTTC.

About this clonotype: This may be a read error: a much more frequent sequence differs by one nucleotide. The rearrangement joins TRBV7-9 to TRBJ2-7; D is unresolved. Germline assignment: CDR1 SEHNR and CDR2 FQNEAQ (reference sequence). This CDR3 region has 10 residues. CDR3 amino acids: CAGRPHEQYF. CDR3 DNA sequence: TGTGCCGGCAGACCACACGAGCAGTACTTC.

The V call is TRBV6-2 or TRBV6-3, the J call TRBJ1-1; no clear D gene. Trimming left V 8 bases short and J 0 bases short, with 19 bases between. Germline V CDR1 and CDR2: MNHEY, SVGEGT. The length of the CDR3 is 16 residues. The chain's CDR3 is CASSPLETLMNTEAFF. Written as DNA, the CDR3 is TGTGCCAGCTCACCACTGGAAACACTCATGAACACTGAAGCTTTCTTT.

This clonotype was found a few times. The CDR3 loop is CASSWTPSPSGANVLTF. Written as DNA, the CDR3 is TGTGCCAGCAGTTGGACACCCTCTCCCTCTGGGGCCAACGTCCTGACTTTC. This chain joins TRBV27 and TRBJ2-6; D perhaps matches TRBD1 (5 bases). The CDR3 has 17 amino acids. CDR1 and CDR2 from the germline V gene are MNHEY and SMNVEV (reference sequence). With 4 bases removed from V and 0 bases from J, the gap between germline ends came to 13 bases.

The CDR3 region is CASSRSTGRYSPLHF. In DNA form, the CDR3 reads TGTGCCAGCAGTCGCTCGACAGGGCGATATTCACCCCTCCACTTT. The chain combines TRBV27 with TRBJ1-6; 7 bases fit TRBD1. This CDR3 is built from 15 residues. CDR1 is MNHEY and CDR2 is SMNVEV in the germline V gene (reference sequence). With 5 bases clipped from V and 8 bases from J, the junction kept 9 bases outside the gene matches.

This clonotype showed up many times. V is TRBV3-1 and J is TRBJ1-1; 10 bases are shared with TRBD1. This CDR3 contains 14 residues. Germline V gene lookup returns CDR1 LGHDT and CDR2 YNNKEL (reference sequence). The V segment lost 3 bases and the J segment 6 bases; nucleotides outside the gene matches: 4. The CDR3 protein is CASSQRDRGAEAFF. Written as DNA, the CDR3 is TGTGCCAGCAGCCAGCGGGACAGGGGCGCTGAAGCTTTCTTT.